This TCR beta chain came from a study of patients and donors after allogeneic stem cell transplantation. Using its own MiXCR run on the RT-PCR reads, TCRdb lists one record per CDR3 protein. The table lists approximately 90,000 distinct CDR3 sequences, less than 5% of them singletons, with about 3% in the top ten. This clonotype was observed a few times. This CDR3 has 17 residues. The junction had 9 bases not matched to a gene; V was cut back by 0 bases and J by 6 bases. Germline loops: CDR1 SGHRS, CDR2 YFSETQ. This clonotype was sampled from a human donor who was either an allogeneic HSCT recipient or a stem cell or donor lymphocyte infusion donor (not recorded which). It is not recorded whose cells these are; they may come from a transplant donor. Sequencing was carried out using blood, either unsorted or a sorted T cell fraction (not recorded which). The chain carries TRBV5-1 and TRBJ2-2; 9 bases are a match to TRBD1. In nucleotides, the CDR3 is TGCGCCAGCAGCTTGGCCGGGACAGGGTTTTTACCCGGGGAGCTGTTTTTT. Its translation: CASSLAGTGFLPGELFF.